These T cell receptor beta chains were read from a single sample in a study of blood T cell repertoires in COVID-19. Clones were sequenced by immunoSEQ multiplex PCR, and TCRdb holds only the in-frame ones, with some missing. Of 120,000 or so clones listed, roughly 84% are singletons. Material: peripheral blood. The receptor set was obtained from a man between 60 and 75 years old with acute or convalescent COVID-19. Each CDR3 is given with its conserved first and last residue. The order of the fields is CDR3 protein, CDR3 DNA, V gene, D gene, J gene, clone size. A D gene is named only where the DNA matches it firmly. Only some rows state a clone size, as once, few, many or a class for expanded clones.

CASSYSGPRRDTQYF	TGTGCCAGCAGTTACAGCGGTCCCAGGAGAGATACGCAGTATTTT	TRBV6-2/TRBV6-3	NA	TRBJ2-3	NA
CASALQGPNEQFF	TGTGCCAGCGCACTCCAGGGCCCCAATGAGCAGTTCTTC	TRBV19	NA	TRBJ2-1	once
CATSRDPSRAGEQYF	TGTGCCACCAGCAGAGACCCGTCCAGGGCGGGGGAGCAGTACTTC	TRBV15	NA	TRBJ2-7	NA
CASSHDRGIYEQYF	TGTGCCAGCAGCCATGACAGGGGAATCTACGAGCAGTACTTC	TRBV3-1/TRBV3-2	TRBD1	TRBJ2-7	NA
CASSFPFGQGANEQYF	TGTGCCAGCAGCTTTCCTTTCGGACAGGGGGCAAACGAGCAGTACTTC	TRBV7-2	TRBD1	TRBJ2-7	NA
CASSLRGQVYNEQFF	TGTGCCAGCAGCTTAAGGGGACAGGTCTACAATGAGCAGTTCTTC	TRBV7-2	TRBD1	TRBJ2-1	NA
CASSYSGQGRGYTF	TGTGCCAGCAGTTACTCTGGGCAGGGGAGAGGCTACACCTTC	TRBV6-6	NA	TRBJ1-2	NA
CASSYEGQPQPQHF	TGTGCCAGCAGTTACGAGGGACAGCCTCAGCCCCAGCATTTT	TRBV6-6	TRBD1	TRBJ1-5	once
CASSLSRYNQPQHF	TGTGCCAGCAGTCTTTCCCGTTACAATCAGCCCCAGCATTTT	TRBV28	NA	TRBJ1-5	few
CASRQGRVGEAFF	TGTGCCAGCAGACAGGGAAGGGTGGGGGAAGCTTTCTTT	TRBV27	NA	TRBJ1-1	NA
CASSRGIANTQYF	TGTGCCAGCAGCCGCGGCATTGCGAATACGCAGTATTTT	TRBV7-2	NA	TRBJ2-3	once
CASSLARTNYGYTF	TGTGCCAGCAGTTTAGCCAGGACTAACTATGGCTACACCTTC	TRBV28	NA	TRBJ1-2	few
CASSPRLGYTF	TGTGCCAGCAGTCCGCGTTTGGGCTACACCTTC	TRBV28	NA	TRBJ1-2	NA
CSVVRQGKQETQYF	TGCAGCGTTGTGCGGCAGGGTAAGCAAGAGACCCAGTACTTC	TRBV29-1	NA	TRBJ2-5	NA
CASSLIWLPQHF	TGTGCCAGCAGTTTAATCTGGCTGCCCCAGCATTTT	TRBV28	NA	TRBJ1-5	NA
CASSVAVREGGDTQYF	TGTGCCAGCAGCGTAGCGGTTAGGGAGGGAGGCGATACGCAGTATTTT	TRBV9	TRBD2	TRBJ2-3	NA
CASSPGTGFGPQHF	TGTGCCAGCAGTCCCGGGACAGGGTTTGGGCCCCAGCATTTT	TRBV6-5	TRBD1	TRBJ1-5	NA
CASTLGTGLEKLFF	TGTGCCAGCACCCTCGGGACAGGCTTAGAAAAACTGTTTTTT	TRBV6-5	TRBD1	TRBJ1-4	NA
CASGQQGNAYEQYF	TGTGCCAGCGGCCAGCAGGGGAATGCCTACGAGCAGTACTTC	TRBV2	NA	TRBJ2-7	NA
CSVRRGNYGYTF	TGCAGCGTCCGTAGGGGGAACTATGGCTACACCTTC	TRBV29-1	NA	TRBJ1-2	NA
CASSRTVEGNEQFF	TGTGCCAGCAGTCGGACAGTTGAAGGCAATGAGCAGTTCTTC	TRBV6-5	NA	TRBJ2-1	NA
CASRGPDRSATNEKLFF	TGTGCCAGCAGGGGACCAGACAGGAGTGCAACTAATGAAAAACTGTTTTTT	TRBV2	NA	TRBJ1-4	NA
CASSPESSGRIYEQYF	TGCGCCAGCAGCCCTGAATCTAGCGGGAGGATCTACGAGCAGTACTTC	TRBV4-1	TRBD2	TRBJ2-7	few
CAISERTGGADPEQYF	TGTGCCATCAGTGAGAGGACAGGGGGCGCTGATCCCGAGCAGTACTTC	TRBV10-3	TRBD1	TRBJ2-7	NA
CASSFQGAGVPQLFF	TGTGCCAGCAGCTTCCAGGGGGCAGGGGTCCCTCAACTGTTTTTT	TRBV9	TRBD1	TRBJ1-4	NA
CASRSLILDGDYNEQFF	TGTGCCAGCAGGAGCCTAATCTTAGATGGTGACTACAATGAGCAGTTCTTC	TRBV27	NA	TRBJ2-1	few
CASSSPGLAGSYEQYF	TGTGCCAGCAGTTCCCCTGGACTAGCGGGCTCCTACGAGCAGTACTTC	TRBV27	TRBD2	TRBJ2-7	NA
CASSDDIVGTGSTDTQYF	TGTGCCAGTAGTGACGATATCGTGGGGACAGGATCCACAGATACGCAGTATTTT	TRBV19	TRBD1	TRBJ2-3	NA
CASSYSGRAETQYF	TGTGCCAGCAGTTACTCAGGGCGGGCGGAGACCCAGTACTTC	TRBV6-5	NA	TRBJ2-5	NA
CAPPSPASSYNEQFF	TGTGCCCCTCCGTCACCCGCCAGCTCCTACAATGAGCAGTTCTTC	TRBV24-1	NA	TRBJ2-1	NA
CASSIEASYNEQFF	TGTGCCAGTAGTATAGAAGCCTCCTACAATGAGCAGTTCTTC	TRBV19	NA	TRBJ2-1	NA
CASSLGTGVHGYTF	TGTGCCAGCAGCTTAGGGACAGGGGTCCATGGCTACACCTTC	TRBV7-9	TRBD1	TRBJ1-2	NA
CASSSAQGRAQYF	TGTGCCAGCAGTTCGGCTCAGGGCCGGGCCCAGTACTTC	TRBV28	NA	TRBJ2-5	NA
CAWRYRLAQNIQYF	TGTGCCTGGAGGTATCGTCTAGCGCAAAACATTCAGTACTTC	TRBV30	NA	TRBJ2-4	NA
CASRTASYEQYF	TGTGCCAGCAGGACAGCTTCCTACGAGCAGTACTTC	TRBV21-1	NA	TRBJ2-7	NA
CASSPDRDYGYTF	TGCGCCAGCAGCCCGGACAGAGACTATGGCTACACCTTC	TRBV5-1	NA	TRBJ1-2	once
CASSLGQLIGSPLHF	TGTGCCAGCAGCTTGGGACAGTTAATCGGTTCACCCCTCCACTTT	TRBV11-2	TRBD1	TRBJ1-6	NA